The subject of this entry is one TCR beta chain. The antigen it recognizes is unknown. No qualities accompany the bases; no much larger clone lies one base away. This entry is derived from a study of CD8+CD57+ T cells in acquired aplastic anemia (dated by TCRdb to the late 2010s). Study-wide context: On average, sorted CD4+ and CD8+ cells yielded around 3.5 ug of extracted DNA, with a range of roughly 0.18 to 27.4 ug. CD8+CD57+ expansion was defined as a frequency above the mean frequency observed in healthy subjects.

Patients chosen for sequencing had shown expansion of CD8+CD57+ cells by flow cytometry. Every patient had a diagnosis of severe acquired aplastic anemia based on International Study of Aplastic Anemia and Agranulocytosis and Camitta criteria. No therapy had been received by the patients at the time of blood sampling. TCR repertoires of sorted CD4+ and CD8+ blood T cells from severe aplastic anemia patients and healthy subjects were deep-sequenced in the study. Patients were enrolled under clinicaltrials.gov protocols 00001620, 01623167, 00001397, 00071045, 00081523 and 00961064 in the USA. Ficoll-Paque density gradient centrifugation was used to isolate peripheral blood mononuclear cells. Before DNA extraction, CD4+ and CD8+ T cells were sorted with FACS or magnetic beads. Study-level results and caveats: No significant difference in CD8+ Simpson's diversity was found between patients and healthy controls (P=0.060). Although twenty-nine CD8+ CDR3 sequences were shared by patients and controls, these sequences appeared highly expressed in patients and within the immunodominant clones of patients.

Genomic DNA was used as template for profiling of TCR beta VDJ combinations and CDR3 sequences. An Illumina HiSeq 2000 was used for TCR repertoire sequencing. Under the source paper's analysis protocol: TRBV/TRBJ rearrangement plots, CDR3 size and DJ length profiles, and Simpson's diversity index were used to assess repertoires. Whichever DNA sequence was most abundant in the deep sequencing data was defined as the immunodominant clone. CDR3 amino acid sequences were checked for sharing across subjects and were also compared against the VDJdb database and published repertoires. The public reads were run again by TCRdb, first through fastp at Q25 and then through MiXCR, and only productive beta chains were kept. Rows merge per CDR3 protein into single entries with the most common DNA and genes. The V and J calls follow TCRdb's processing rather than the paper's. The sample data list 150,000 or so distinct CDR3 sequences, and about 48% of these were observed just once. Roughly 12% of the sample goes to the ten largest clones.

Looking up the germline V gene (reference sequence) yields CDR1 SEHNR and CDR2 FQNEAQ. V and J lose 3 bases and 10 bases, and a span of 16 bases separates them. From the cysteine through the phenylalanine, the CDR3 covers 15 amino acids. The retained sequence is limited to the CDR3, 45 bases, with the frame set at the first base. The TCR comes from a human donor with aplastic anemia. The specimen was sorted CD4+, CD8+, or CD8+CD57+ T cells (not recorded which) from PBMCs. This chain joins TRBV7-9 to TRBJ1-6, with a tentative D gene TRBD1 over 5 matching bases. CDR3 sequence: CASSFIQGGGSPLHF. Here is the DNA: TGTGCCAGCAGCTTCATTCAGGGAGGAGGCTCACCCCTCCACTTT.